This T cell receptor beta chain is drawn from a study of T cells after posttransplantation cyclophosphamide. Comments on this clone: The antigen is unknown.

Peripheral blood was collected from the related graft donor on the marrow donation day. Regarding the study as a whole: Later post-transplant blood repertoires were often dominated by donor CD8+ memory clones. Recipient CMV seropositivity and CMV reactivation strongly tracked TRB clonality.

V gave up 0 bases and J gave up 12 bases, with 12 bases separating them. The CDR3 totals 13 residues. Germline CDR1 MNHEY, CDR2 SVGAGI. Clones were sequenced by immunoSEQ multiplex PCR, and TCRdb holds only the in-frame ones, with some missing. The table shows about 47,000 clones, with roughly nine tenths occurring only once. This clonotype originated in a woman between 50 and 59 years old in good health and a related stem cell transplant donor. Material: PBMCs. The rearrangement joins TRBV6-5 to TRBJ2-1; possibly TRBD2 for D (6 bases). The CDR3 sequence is CASSYSGGKGQFF. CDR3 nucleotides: TGTGCCAGCAGTTACTCCGGAGGGAAAGGGCAGTTCTTC.